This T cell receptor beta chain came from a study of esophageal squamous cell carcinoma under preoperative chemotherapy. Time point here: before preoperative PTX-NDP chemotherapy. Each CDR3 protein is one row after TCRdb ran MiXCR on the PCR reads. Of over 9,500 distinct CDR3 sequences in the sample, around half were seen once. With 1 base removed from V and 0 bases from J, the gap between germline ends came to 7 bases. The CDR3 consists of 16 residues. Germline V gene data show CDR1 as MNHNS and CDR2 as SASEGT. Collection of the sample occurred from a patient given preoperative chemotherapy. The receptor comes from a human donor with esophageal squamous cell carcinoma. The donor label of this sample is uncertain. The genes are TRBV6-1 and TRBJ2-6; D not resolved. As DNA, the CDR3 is TGTGCCAGCAGTGAAGTGGGTCCCTCTGGGGCCAACGTCCTGACTTTC. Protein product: CASSEVGPSGANVLTF.